This TCR beta chain was identified during a study of control samples from healthy donors and cancer patients. The assay was immunoSEQ multiplex PCR, and TCRdb's table has in-frame clones only and misses some. The sample carries 160,000 or so clones, 92% recorded once. CDR1 and CDR2 (germline): SGHDN, FVKESK. This CDR3 is 15 amino acids long. Trimming pared 3 bases from V and 2 bases from J, leaving 13 bases between. Sequencing was performed on blood. The sequence was obtained from a young woman in good health. The gene calls are TRBV14 and TRBJ1-2, with a tentative D call TRBD1 (5 bases). CDR3 sequence (DNA): TGTGCCAGCAGCCACCCTAGACCAGGGAACTATGGCTACACCTTC. This codes for CASSHPRPGNYGYTF. The variable domain in full, completed from reference TRBV14 and TRBJ1-2, reads EAGVTQFPSHSVIEKGQTVTLRCDPISGHDNLYWYRRVMGKEIKFLLHFVKESKQDESGMPNNRFLAERTGGTYSTLKVQPAELEDSGVYFCASSHPRPGNYGYTFGSGTRLTVV.